One and the same sample provided the 13 T cell receptor beta chains below, sequenced in a study of beta chain features in type 1 diabetes. Study results and caveats: Type 1 diabetes patients had TCRB CDR3s that were shorter (moderately but significantly so) in all four CD4+ subsets.

Expressed TCRB transcripts were sequenced because the isolated RNA had all been reverse transcribed beforehand. Assay used: immunoSEQ multiplex PCR; TCRdb lists only in-frame clones, some missing. The sample shows around 250,000 clones, approximately 13% of them seen only once. These receptors are not linked to any known antigen. The sequencing input was naive CD4+ T cells from blood. The receptors come from a man aged 30 to 39 with type 1 diabetes.

A few counts support this clone. The chain combines TRBV5-4 with TRBJ2-2; 7 nucleotides align to TRBD1. CDR3 length: 14 amino acids. The germline V gene has CDR1 SGHNT and CDR2 YYREEE (reference sequence). Trimming cost V 4 bases and J 10 bases; bases outside gene matches: 10. The CDR3 here is CASSRGQPEAELFF. For the CDR3, the DNA is TGTGCCAGCAGCCGGGGACAGCCCGAGGCGGAGCTGTTTTTT. The full variable domain, with the rest looked up from reference TRBV5-4 and TRBJ2-2, is ETGVTQSPTHLIKTRGQQVTLRCSSQSGHNTVSWYQQALGQGPQFIFQYYREEENGRGNFPPRFSGLQFPNYSSELNVNALELDDSALYLCASSRGQPEAELFFGEGSRLTVL.

The chain carries TRBV18 and TRBJ2-1; TRBD1 aligns across 11 bases. The CDR3 is 15 residues long. J was trimmed by 3 bases and V by 3 bases; bases with no gene match: 1. The V gene's germline CDR1 is KGHSH and CDR2 LQKENI. CDR3 DNA sequence: TGTGCCAGCTCACCCGGGACAGGGGGCTACAATGAGCAGTTCTTC. Its translation: CASSPGTGGYNEQFF.

This clone was counted between two and nine times. The rearrangement uses TRBV5-4 and TRBJ2-5; TRBD2 agrees at 7 bases. Germline V lookup: CDR1 SGHNT, CDR2 YYREEE (reference sequence). This CDR3 is built from 16 residues. V lost 2 bases and J lost 1; bases outside the gene matches: 8. The chain's CDR3 is CASSFELASLQETQYF. CDR3 sequence (DNA): TGTGCCAGCAGCTTTGAACTAGCGAGCCTCCAAGAGACCCAGTACTTC. Full variable domain (missing parts from reference TRBV5-4 and TRBJ2-5): ETGVTQSPTHLIKTRGQQVTLRCSSQSGHNTVSWYQQALGQGPQFIFQYYREEENGRGNFPPRFSGLQFPNYSSELNVNALELDDSALYLCASSFELASLQETQYFGPGTRLLVL.

The chain couples TRBV4-1 to TRBJ2-7; 10 bases are shared with TRBD1. Germline CDR1 is MGHRA and CDR2 is YSYEKL. This CDR3 has 15 residues. J gave up 5 bases and V 8 bases, and 12 bases lay outside the gene matches. CDR3 sequence: CASGYRDRGFHEQYF. CDR3 coding DNA: TGCGCCAGCGGGTACCGGGACAGGGGTTTCCACGAGCAGTACTTC.

The V and J genes are TRBV29-1 and TRBJ2-1; 9 positions agree with TRBD1. Trimming at V came to 3 bases and at J to 7 bases, leaving 4 bases not matched to a gene. The CDR3 length is 13 residues. Germline lookup yields CDR1 SQVTM and CDR2 ANQGSEA. CDR3 nucleotides: TGCAGCGTTGAGACAGGGGGTTTGAATGAGCAGTTCTTC. Its protein is CSVETGGLNEQFF.

This clone was seen a few times. The J gene is TRBJ2-7, the V gene TRBV5-1; 7 bases are shared with TRBD2. Germline CDR1 SGHRS, CDR2 YFSETQ. CDR3 length: 15 amino acids. V dropped 3 bases and J dropped 2; count of bases not matched to a gene: 8. Here the CDR3 reads CASSSAGPRTYEQYF. The CDR3, as DNA: TGCGCCAGCAGCTCAGCGGGACCGCGGACCTACGAGCAGTACTTC.

This clone appeared a few times. The chain recombines TRBV6-1 with TRBJ2-7; 9 bases map to TRBD1. CDR1 is MNHNS and CDR2 is SASEGT in the germline V gene. The CDR3 is 16 residues long. V was pared by 2 bases and J by 1 base, with 6 bases of the junction left unmatched. CDR3 coding DNA: TGTGCCAGCAGTGAAACAGGGGGCGCGGCGTCCTACGAGCAGTACTTC. It specifies CASSETGGAASYEQYF.

The chain employs TRBV29-1 and TRBJ1-1; D is possibly TRBD1 (6 bases). The CDR3 length is 13 residues. CDR1 SQVTM and CDR2 ANQGSEA come from the germline V gene. The germline V and J ends were trimmed by 5 bases and 0 bases, with 10 bases remaining between them. CDR3 nucleotides: TGCAGCGTTAAGCGGGACATGAACACTGAAGCTTTCTTT. Its translation: CSVKRDMNTEAFF.

This clone was counted between two and nine times. The chain combines TRBV4-1 with TRBJ2-7; D is undetermined. This CDR3 comprises 14 residues. Germline CDR1 and CDR2: MGHRA and YSYEKL. The V end was cut by 0 bases, the J end by 7 bases, with 13 bases between. CDR3 bases: TGCGCCAGCAGCCAAGAGTCGCTACTCGAGGAGCAGTACTTC. Its translation is CASSQESLLEEQYF.

This chain connects TRBV18 to TRBJ2-1, with 7 positions matching TRBD2. Trimming removed 0 bases from V and 6 bases from J; junction bases left unmatched: 8. Germline values: CDR1 KGHSH, CDR2 LQKENI. CDR3 length: 16 amino acids. The CDR3 spells CASSPPGSGRGNEQFF. CDR3 nucleotide sequence: TGTGCCAGCTCACCACCGGGTAGCGGGCGAGGCAATGAGCAGTTCTTC.

This chain connects TRBV18 to TRBJ2-3, with TRBD2 matching 8 bases. Germline CDR1 is KGHSH and CDR2 is LQKENI. Trimming took 4 bases from V and 0 from J; bases not matched to a gene: 6. This CDR3 is built from 16 residues. CDR3 nucleotide sequence: TGTGCCAGCTCACTGATGACTAGCGAGAGCACAGATACGCAGTATTTT. Protein product: CASSLMTSESTDTQYF. Filled out from reference TRBV18 and TRBJ2-3, the complete variable domain reads NAGVMQNPRHLVRRRGQEARLRCSPMKGHSHVYWYRQLPEEGLKFMVYLQKENIIDESGMPKERFSAEFPKEGPSILRIQQVVRGDSAAYFCASSLMTSESTDTQYFGPGTRLTVL.

This chain uses TRBV10-3 with TRBJ2-3; D perhaps matches TRBD2 (6 bases). This CDR3 region has 15 residues. The V and J ends lost 8 bases and 2 bases respectively, with 17 bases between them. Germline CDR1 ENHRY, CDR2 SYGVKD. Here the CDR3 reads CAIRGTSTPTDTQYF. DNA of the CDR3: TGTGCCATCCGGGGGACTTCTACCCCCACAGATACGCAGTATTTT.

The chain links TRBV4-1 to TRBJ1-6; perhaps TRBD1 as D (5 bases). Trimming removed 1 base from V and 0 bases from J, with 7 bases in between. Germline values: CDR1 MGHRA, CDR2 YSYEKL. This CDR3 has 16 residues. The CDR3: CASSQGQSSYNSPLHF. The CDR3 DNA is TGCGCCAGCAGCCAAGGACAGAGCTCCTATAATTCACCCCTCCACTTT.